What follows are 13 T cell receptor beta chains derived from one specimen sequenced in a study of cytomegalovirus exposure and HLA in healthy donors. PCR was performed using 60 Vbeta and 13 Jbeta primers. Profiling relied on immunoSEQ multiplex PCR, and the TCRdb table lists in-frame clones only, not all of them. The sample comprises about 150,000 clones, 64% of which are singletons, and under 3% rests with the top ten. The sequenced material came from PBMCs. The source of these receptors is a woman younger than 45 in good health and CMV-seropositive.

The chain uses TRBV7-9 and TRBJ1-2; 8 bases fit TRBD1. This CDR3 has 13 amino acids. From germline, CDR1 is SEHNR and CDR2 FQNEAQ (reference sequence). With V trimmed by 10 bases and J by 5 bases, 9 bases remained unmatched. CDR3 residues: CATWGGQVYGYTF. CDR3 DNA: TGTGCCACTTGGGGGGGACAGGTGTATGGCTACACCTTC.

This chain links TRBV4-2 with TRBJ2-1; D not resolved. The CDR3 is made up of 13 amino acids. Per germline, CDR1 LGHNA and CDR2 YNFKEQ. Trimming took 4 bases from V and 8 from J, leaving 12 bases between them. CDR3 sequence: CASSPPFRDEQFF. The CDR3 nucleotides are TGTGCCAGCAGCCCCCCTTTCCGGGATGAGCAGTTCTTC.

This chain uses TRBV9 with TRBJ2-2; 11 positions match TRBD2. This CDR3 is 15 amino acids long. V lost 3 bases, J lost 4 bases, and 2 bases stayed unmatched. From germline, CDR1 is SGDLS and CDR2 YYNGEE. The CDR3 loop is CASSDSGGGTGELFF. The CDR3 region has the DNA TGTGCCAGCAGCGATAGCGGGGGGGGCACCGGGGAGCTGTTTTTT.

V gene TRBV6-1 combines with J gene TRBJ1-2; no clear D gene. Trimming shortened V by 6 bases and J by 2 bases, and 16 bases separated the two germline ends. CDR3 size: 15 residues. CDR1 is MNHNS and CDR2 is SASEGT in the germline V gene. The CDR3 nucleotides read TGTGCCAGCAGCCCAAGTGGGTGGGAGAACTATGGCTACACCTTC. Protein sequence: CASSPSGWENYGYTF.

This rearrangement joins TRBV2 to TRBJ1-1; D uncertain. The CDR3 is made up of 15 amino acids. Germline V lookup: CDR1 SNHLY, CDR2 FYNNEI. V dropped 8 bases and J dropped 0 bases, with 16 bases sitting between them. The CDR3 DNA is TGTGCCAGCGCGGAGAGAGGGCTCATGAACACTGAAGCTTTCTTT. Translated, it gives CASAERGLMNTEAFF. Combining the CDR3 with reference TRBV2 and TRBJ1-1 gives the whole variable domain EPEVTQTPSHQVTQMGQEVILRCVPISNHLYFYWYRQILGQKVEFLVSFYNNEISEKSEIFDDQFSVERPDGSNFTLKIRSTKLEDSAMYFCASAERGLMNTEAFFGQGTRLTVV.

V gene TRBV7-2 combines with J gene TRBJ2-2; D is undetermined. The germline gives CDR1 SGHTA, CDR2 FQGNSA. This CDR3 spans 13 amino acids. The V and J ends lost 1 base and 5 bases respectively, with 5 bases between them. The CDR3 DNA follows: TGTGCCAGCAGCTTAGGCAGAACCGGGGAGCTGTTTTTT. Its protein product is CASSLGRTGELFF.

The CDR3 DNA follows: TGTGCCACCAGCAGATTAGCGGGAGGGCGTAGCACAGATACGCAGTATTTT. It encodes CATSRLAGGRSTDTQYF. This sequence joins TRBV15 and TRBJ2-3, with 11 bases identical to TRBD2. This CDR3 is built from 17 residues. The germline CDR1 and CDR2 sequences are LNHNV and YYDKDF (reference sequence). V was clipped by 2 bases and J by 0 bases; unmatched bases: 4.

The chain carries TRBV9 and TRBJ2-7; D remains ambiguous. CDR1 SGDLS and CDR2 YYNGEE come from the germline V gene. V lost 2 bases, J lost 1 base, and 10 bases lay in between. The CDR3 length is 14 residues. Here the CDR3 DNA reads TGTGCCAGCAGCGTGTCATCGACTTCCTACGAGCAGTACTTC. The encoded protein is CASSVSSTSYEQYF. The full variable domain, its missing parts supplied by reference TRBV9 and TRBJ2-7, is DSGVTQTPKHLITATGQRVTLRCSPRSGDLSVYWYQQSLDQGLQFLIQYYNGEERAKGNILERFSAQQFPDLHSELNLSSLELGDSALYFCASSVSSTSYEQYFGPGTRLTVT.

This chain connects TRBV19 to TRBJ2-1; TRBD2 is a possible D gene (5 bases). The CDR3 has 17 residues. In germline, CDR1 is LNHDA, CDR2 SQIVND (reference sequence). Trimming left V 0 bases short and J 2 bases short, with 14 bases between. The chain's CDR3 is CASSIEPPGYAYNEQFF. CDR3 nucleotides: TGTGCCAGTAGTATAGAGCCCCCGGGGTACGCCTACAATGAGCAGTTCTTC.

The V and J genes are TRBV2 and TRBJ1-5; D is perhaps TRBD1 (6 bases). Trimming shortened V by 7 bases and J by 0 bases, and 13 bases separated the two germline ends. CDR1 SNHLY and CDR2 FYNNEI come from the germline V gene. The CDR3 has 15 amino acids. The CDR3 DNA follows: TGTGCCAGCAACCAGGGGCAATATAGCAATCAGCCCCAGCATTTT. This sequence encodes CASNQGQYSNQPQHF.

The genes are TRBV29-1 and TRBJ2-1; the match to TRBD2 covers 12 bases. Germline CDR1 and CDR2: SQVTM and ANQGSEA. Germline trimming cut 6 bases from V and 9 bases from J; bases unmatched to any gene: 9. The CDR3 spans 14 residues. The CDR3 nucleotides are TGCAGCGTCTTCCGCCTAGCGGGAGGGGGTGAGCAGTTCTTC. As protein: CSVFRLAGGGEQFF.

The V call is TRBV5-1, the J call TRBJ1-1, with a possible D match to TRBD1 (6 bases). The CDR3 extends over 14 amino acids. The germline V gene has CDR1 SGHRS and CDR2 YFSETQ. V lost 2 bases and J lost 4, with 12 bases in between. Written as DNA, the CDR3 is TGCGCCAGCAGCTTCCAGGGGAGGGGCACTGAAGCTTTCTTT. Translation gives CASSFQGRGTEAFF.

The rearrangement uses TRBV5-1 and TRBJ2-7; 9 bases map to TRBD1. The junction had 7 bases not matched to a gene; V was cut back by 4 bases and J by 5 bases. CDR3 length equals 14 residues. CDR1 and CDR2 from the germline V gene are SGHRS and YFSETQ. The CDR3 DNA reads TGCGCCAGCAGCGAGGAACAGGGGGCTAACGAGCAGTACTTC. It specifies CASSEEQGANEQYF.